A selection of T cell receptor beta chains follows, all from one sample in a study of T cells in Graves' hyperthyroidism and ophthalmopathy. MiXCR, applied by TCRdb to the multiplex PCR reads, yields one record per CDR3 protein. Among hundreds of thousands of distinct CDR3 sequences listed, around 13% were seen once. Sequenced material: blood. The receptors derive from a woman between 18 and 29 years old with Graves' hyperthyroidism. CDR3s include the opening cysteine and the closing phenylalanine or tryptophan. A D gene is named only where the DNA matches it firmly. Expanded clones are given a class, and other clones once, few, many or no size at all.

>-|many|TRBJ1-1|TRBV2
TGTGCCAGCAGACACCGCTTCATGAACACTGAAGCTTTCTTT
CASRHRFMNTEAFF
>TRBD1|-|TRBJ1-1|TRBV19
TGTGCCAGTAGTCTCAAAGCGAGGACAGGATCCACTGAAGCTTTCTTT
CASSLKARTGSTEAFF
>TRBD1|few|TRBJ1-3|TRBV19
TGTGCCAGTACCCAATCGGGACAGGGGTATGGAAACACCATATATTTT
CASTQSGQGYGNTIYF
>-|few|TRBJ2-7|TRBV10-2
TGCGCCAGCACCGTAACCCCCGACAGCCGCTCCTACGAGCAGTACTTC
CASTVTPDSRSYEQYF
>TRBD1|many|TRBJ2-5|TRBV30
TGTGCCTGGACTTATGGACAGGCGACCCAAGAGACCCAGTACTTC
CAWTYGQATQETQYF
>-|few|TRBJ1-6|TRBV30
TGTGCCTGGAGCCTGGGGGGCATCGGGTCACCCCTCCACTTT
CAWSLGGIGSPLHF
>-|many|TRBJ1-2|TRBV7-3
TGTGCCAGCAGCTTGACCGGGACCTATGGCTACACCTTC
CASSLTGTYGYTF
>-|many|TRBJ2-7|TRBV7-9
TGTGCCAGCAGCGAATCTGGCTCCTACGAGCAGTACTTC
CASSESGSYEQYF
>-|many|TRBJ2-7|TRBV6-1
TGTGCCAGCGGCTACGGGACGGTCTACGAGCAGTACTTC
CASGYGTVYEQYF
>TRBD2|-|TRBJ2-1|TRBV6-9
TGTGCCAGCAGTTACTTTGTAGCGGGAGTGATCGGCTCCTACAATGAGCAGTTCTTC
CASSYFVAGVIGSYNEQFF
>-|many|TRBJ2-3|TRBV7-2
TGTGCCAGCAGCTCATGGGGCCTACTAGCCCCCGATACGCAGTATTTT
CASSSWGLLAPDTQYF
>-|-|TRBJ1-3|TRBV7-9
TGTGCCAGCAGCAATCGCTTACCAATTCCCCGAGAAGGGAACACCATATATTTT
CASSNRLPIPREGNTIYF
>-|-|TRBJ2-7|TRBV6-1
TGTGCCAGCACCGATCCGACAGTCTCCTACGAGCAGTACTTC
CASTDPTVSYEQYF
>TRBD1|many|TRBJ2-4|TRBV28
TGTGCCAGCCCTCCCGACAGGGCCCTGGCCAAAAACATTCAGTACTTC
CASPPDRALAKNIQYF
>-|few|TRBJ1-1|TRBV12-3/TRBV12-4
TGTGCCAGCAGAAAAAGGGGGTACACTGAAGCTTTCTTT
CASRKRGYTEAFF
>-|-|TRBJ2-1|TRBV29-1
TGCAGCGTTGTTCTGGGTGAGCAGTTCTTC
CSVVLGEQFF
>TRBD2|few|TRBJ2-1|TRBV7-2
TGTGCCAGCAGCTTATGGGCGGGAGGGACTATGGATGAGCAGTTCTTC
CASSLWAGGTMDEQFF
>TRBD2|few|TRBJ2-1|TRBV19
TGTGCCAGTAGAGGACTAGCGGCCATTCGAAGCTCCTACAATGAGCAGTTCTTC
CASRGLAAIRSSYNEQFF
>-|-|TRBJ2-3|TRBV19
TGTGCCAGTAGTATAATGGGCCCAGATACGCAGTATTTT
CASSIMGPDTQYF
>TRBD1|few|TRBJ1-1|TRBV7-2
TGTGCCAGCAGCCGACAGGGCTTGAGCACTGAAGCTTTCTTT
CASSRQGLSTEAFF
>-|many|TRBJ2-6|TRBV2
TGTGCCAGCAAAGCCCAAGGGACTGGGGCCAACGTCCTGACTTTC
CASKAQGTGANVLTF
>TRBD2|-|TRBJ2-7|TRBV27
TGTGCCAGCAGTCCCTCCTGGGGACTAGCGGGAGGCCACTACGAGCAGTACTTC
CASSPSWGLAGGHYEQYF
>TRBD2|-|TRBJ2-7|TRBV19
TGTGCCAGTAGTATCCCGGGGGGATCCTACGAGCAGTACTTC
CASSIPGGSYEQYF
>-|few|TRBJ2-1|TRBV5-8
TGTGCCAGCAGCTTGGGGACAGGGATAAGCGGGAGCTCCTACAATGAGCAGTTCTTC
CASSLGTGISGSSYNEQFF
>-|many|TRBJ2-1|TRBV2
TGTGCCAGCAGTGAAAGTCTTAACAATGAGCAGTTCTTC
CASSESLNNEQFF
>-|-|TRBJ1-1|TRBV4-1
TGCGCCAGCAGCCAAGATTGGGTCGGATACGCTGAAGCTTTCTTT
CASSQDWVGYAEAFF
>-|many|TRBJ1-2|TRBV2
TGTGCCAGCAGGGAACAACCCTATGGCTACACCTTC
CASREQPYGYTF
>TRBD1|-|TRBJ1-1|TRBV19
TGTGCCAGTAGCCTCGTCGGACAGGGGCCCACTGAAGCTTTCTTT
CASSLVGQGPTEAFF
>-|-|TRBJ2-7|TRBV29-1
TGCAGCGTGGCTCGAGGGGCAGGCGAGCAGTACTTC
CSVARGAGEQYF
>TRBD1|many|TRBJ2-7|TRBV28
TGTGCCAGCAGTTTCCAGGGGGCGAAGTCCTACGAGCAGTACTTC
CASSFQGAKSYEQYF
>-|-|TRBJ2-3|TRBV2
TGTGCCAGCAGTGTTGCCATCCGTGCGGGCAACACAGATACGCAGTATTTT
CASSVAIRAGNTDTQYF
>-|-|TRBJ2-6|TRBV2
TGTGCCAGCAGCGGAATTGACAGGAGCTCTGGGGCCAACGTCCTGACTTTC
CASSGIDRSSGANVLTF
>-|-|TRBJ2-6|TRBV14
TGTGCCAGCAGCCAACCTAAAGGGGGGGCTGGGGCCAACGTCCTGACTTTC
CASSQPKGGAGANVLTF
>-|many|TRBJ2-5|TRBV27
TGTGCCAGCAGTTTATCCCCCGCAGGGGGACTACCTACTCTACAAGAGACCCAGTACTTC
CASSLSPAGGLPTLQETQYF
>TRBD1|many|TRBJ2-1|TRBV7-2
TGTGCCAGCAGCTTAGCGGGACAGATTAGGGGCAATGAGCAGTTCTTC
CASSLAGQIRGNEQFF
>-|many|TRBJ2-7|TRBV27
TGTGCCAGCAGTTTAACGGCTAGTTGGTACGAGCAGTACTTC
CASSLTASWYEQYF
>-|few|TRBJ1-2|TRBV24-1
TGTGCCACCAGTGATTCCCGACGGCTTGGAGGCTACACCTTC
CATSDSRRLGGYTF
>-|many|TRBJ1-3|TRBV30
TGTGCCTGGGACCTTACGGGGGGGTCTGGAAACACCATATATTTT
CAWDLTGGSGNTIYF
>-|-|TRBJ2-5|TRBV10-2
TGCGCCAGCACGAACTCACCCTTCGCGGAGACCCAGTACTTC
CASTNSPFAETQYF
>TRBD1|many|TRBJ2-5|TRBV20-1
TGCAGTGCCCCCCGGGGACAGCTAGTCCAAGAGACCCAGTACTTC
CSAPRGQLVQETQYF
>-|few|TRBJ1-2|TRBV19
TGTGCCAGTAGTATAGATTGGGGGGCCGAGGGCTACACCTTC
CASSIDWGAEGYTF
>-|-|TRBJ2-3|TRBV6-1
TGTGCCAGCAGTACCCTCATGTCGGACCACTATTCTAGCACAGATACGCAGTATTTT
CASSTLMSDHYSSTDTQYF